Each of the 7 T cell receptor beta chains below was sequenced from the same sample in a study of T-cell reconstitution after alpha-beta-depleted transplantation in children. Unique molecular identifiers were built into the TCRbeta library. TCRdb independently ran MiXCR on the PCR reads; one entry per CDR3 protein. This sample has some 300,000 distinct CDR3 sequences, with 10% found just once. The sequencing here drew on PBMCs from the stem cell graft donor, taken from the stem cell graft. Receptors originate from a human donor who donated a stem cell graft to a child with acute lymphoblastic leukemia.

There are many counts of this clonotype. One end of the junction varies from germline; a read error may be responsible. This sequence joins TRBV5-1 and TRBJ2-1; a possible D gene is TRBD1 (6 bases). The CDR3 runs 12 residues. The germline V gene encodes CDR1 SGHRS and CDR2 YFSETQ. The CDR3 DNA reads TGCGCCAGCAGTTTGGGGGCAAGGGAGCAGTTCTTC. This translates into CASSLGAREQFF.

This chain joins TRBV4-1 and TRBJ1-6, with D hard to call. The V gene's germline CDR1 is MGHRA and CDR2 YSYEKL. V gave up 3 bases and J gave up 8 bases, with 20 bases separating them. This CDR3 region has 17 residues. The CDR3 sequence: CASSQATTRVIDSPLHF. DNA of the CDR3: TGCGCCAGCAGCCAGGCTACAACTCGGGTTATTGATTCACCCCTCCACTTT.

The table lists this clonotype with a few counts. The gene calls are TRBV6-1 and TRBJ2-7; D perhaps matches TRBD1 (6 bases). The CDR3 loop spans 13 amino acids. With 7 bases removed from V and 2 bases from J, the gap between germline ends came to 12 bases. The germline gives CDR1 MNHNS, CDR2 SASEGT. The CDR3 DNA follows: TGTGCCAGCATCCCAGGGGCCGCCTACGAGCAGTACTTC. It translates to CASIPGAAYEQYF.

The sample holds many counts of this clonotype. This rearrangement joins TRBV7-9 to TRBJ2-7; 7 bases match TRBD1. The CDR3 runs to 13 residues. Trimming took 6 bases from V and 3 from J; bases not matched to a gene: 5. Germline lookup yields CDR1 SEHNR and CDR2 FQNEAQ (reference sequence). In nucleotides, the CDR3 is TGTGCCAGCAGTCGGGGACAGAACTACGAGCAGTACTTC. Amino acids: CASSRGQNYEQYF.

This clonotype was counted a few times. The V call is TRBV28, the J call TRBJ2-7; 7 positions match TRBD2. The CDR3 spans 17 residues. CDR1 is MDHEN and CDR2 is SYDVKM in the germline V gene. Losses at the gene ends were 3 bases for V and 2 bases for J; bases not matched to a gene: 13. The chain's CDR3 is CASSFRWGGSRAYEQYF. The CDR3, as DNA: TGTGCCAGCAGTTTCCGTTGGGGCGGGAGTCGAGCCTACGAGCAGTACTTC. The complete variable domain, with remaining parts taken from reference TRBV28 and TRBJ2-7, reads DVKVTQSSRYLVKRTGEKVFLECVQDMDHENMFWYRQDPGLGLRLIYFSYDVKMKEKGDIPEGYSVSREKKERFSLILESASTNQTSMYLCASSFRWGGSRAYEQYFGPGTRLTVT.

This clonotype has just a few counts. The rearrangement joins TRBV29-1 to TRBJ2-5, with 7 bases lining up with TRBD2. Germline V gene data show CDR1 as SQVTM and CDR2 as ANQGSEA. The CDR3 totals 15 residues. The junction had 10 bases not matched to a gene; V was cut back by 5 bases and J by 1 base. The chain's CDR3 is CSVPPSGRSQETQYF. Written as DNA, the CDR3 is TGCAGCGTTCCCCCTAGCGGCCGATCCCAAGAGACCCAGTACTTC.

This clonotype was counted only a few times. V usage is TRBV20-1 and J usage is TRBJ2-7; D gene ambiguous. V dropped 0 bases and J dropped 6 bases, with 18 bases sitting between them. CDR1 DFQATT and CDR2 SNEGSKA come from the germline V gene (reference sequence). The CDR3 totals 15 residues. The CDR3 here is CSARDLYGRIAEQYF. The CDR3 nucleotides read TGCAGTGCTAGAGATTTATATGGGCGCATCGCCGAGCAGTACTTC.